Sequencing of this T cell receptor beta chain was carried out in a study of regulatory T cells in long-lasting Graves disease. Whole-study findings and limits: Persistent patients shared more public clonotypes (2,741) than newly diagnosed patients (approximately 960).

In building TCR beta libraries, iRepertoire HTBI primers were used together with Arm-PCR of CDR3 regions. TCRdb re-derived calls from the multiplex PCR reads in MiXCR, one entry per CDR3 protein. The table includes around 510,000 distinct CDR3 sequences, less than 25% detected once. Indicated time point: persistent/refractory GD, antithyroid drugs over 5 years with positive TRAb. There was RNA extracted from PBMCs, and the TCR library was made from it. The CDR3 covers 19 residues. Germline CDR1 is MNHNS and CDR2 is SASEGT. With V trimmed by 3 bases and J by 2 bases, 12 bases remained unmatched. The table lists this clonotype with a count of one. As yet, its antigen is unknown.

The gene calls are TRBV6-1 and TRBJ2-7, with 14 bases lining up with TRBD2. The source is a female donor with Graves disease. The sequencing used peripheral blood mononuclear cells (PBMCs), collected when the disease was refractory, from a patient treated with antithyroid drugs. The CDR3 region is CASSDPPGLAGEDPYEQYF. The CDR3 DNA is TGTGCCAGCAGTGATCCCCCGGGACTAGCGGGAGAGGATCCCTACGAGCAGTACTTC.